These 16 T cell receptor beta chains share one sample of origin, sequenced in a study of OX40 agonist ivuxolimab in advanced cancers. Here immunoSEQ multiplex PCR was the method, and the copy in TCRdb shows in-frame clones only, minus some. The table records over 45,000 clones, 70% to 80% of them present only once. This specimen was CD4+ or CD8+ T cells sorted from blood, taken in a trial of the OX40 agonist ivuxolimab. The receptors derive from an adult with an advanced solid tumor such as melanoma, head and neck, liver or kidney cancer.

In this sample, this clone turned up once. The chain carries TRBV6-5 and TRBJ2-7, with D uncertain. Trimming pared 5 bases from V and 10 bases from J, leaving 12 bases between. Germline CDR1 is MNHEY and CDR2 is SVGAGI. CDR3 length equals 11 residues. The CDR3 protein is CASSAPDPQYF. The DNA for the CDR3 is TGTGCCAGCAGTGCCCCGGACCCCCAGTACTTC.

This chain connects TRBV5-1 to TRBJ2-5; tentatively, D is TRBD2 (5 bases). Trimming removed 4 bases from V and 2 bases from J, with 21 bases in between. The CDR3 runs to 17 residues. CDR1 and CDR2 (germline): SGHRS, YFSETQ. The CDR3: CASSAWGVGEWQETQYF. The CDR3 bases are TGCGCCAGCAGCGCGTGGGGAGTTGGGGAGTGGCAAGAGACCCAGTACTTC.

This clone was recorded a few times. As DNA, the CDR3 is TGTGCCACCAGCCTCAGGATGGAGGGAGCGGCTTTCTTT. This codes for CATSLRMEGAAFF. The rearrangement joins TRBV15 to TRBJ1-1; D is undetermined. The CDR3 covers 13 residues. Per the germline V gene, CDR1 is LNHNV and CDR2 is YYDKDF (reference sequence). The germline V and J ends were trimmed by 5 bases and 11 bases, with 18 bases remaining between them.

This chain links TRBV6-5 with TRBJ2-1, with D unresolved. Germline V CDR1 and CDR2: MNHEY, SVGAGI. The CDR3 covers 12 residues. V was pared by 6 bases and J by 6 bases, with 9 bases between. The CDR3 protein is CASSRDPNEQFF. The DNA for the CDR3 is TGTGCCAGCAGCCGAGACCCCAATGAGCAGTTCTTC.

The rearrangement joins TRBV7-2 to TRBJ1-1, with no clear D. V lost 6 bases to trimming and J lost 4 bases, with 12 bases between them. Germline values: CDR1 SGHTA, CDR2 FQGNSA. This CDR3 contains 13 residues. The DNA of the CDR3 is TGTGCCAGCAGTCGCGAGCCGGGCACTGAAGCTTTCTTT. Translated, it gives CASSREPGTEAFF.

The chain joins TRBV23-1 to TRBJ2-7, with D unclear. TRBV23-1 falls under the ORF class, with uncertain function. The CDR3 spans 13 residues. The V end was cut by 3 bases, the J end by 4 bases, with 10 bases between. The CDR3, as DNA: TGCGCCAGCAGTCAGGCGGATAAATACGAGCAGTACTTC. Protein sequence: CASSQADKYEQYF.

This clone showed up just a few times. This rearrangement joins TRBV19 to TRBJ2-7; D is uncertain. CDR3 length: 15 residues. The V gene lost 5 bases and the J gene lost 3 bases, with 17 bases spanning the gap. The V gene's germline CDR1 is LNHDA and CDR2 SQIVND (reference sequence). The CDR3 spells CASSPTGHVIYEQYF. DNA for the CDR3: TGTGCCAGTAGTCCAACGGGCCACGTAATCTACGAGCAGTACTTC.

The gene calls are TRBV7-9 and TRBJ2-7; possible D gene TRBD1, 7 bases. The CDR3 runs to 15 residues. Germline V CDR1 and CDR2: SEHNR, FQNEAQ (reference sequence). The V end was cut by 0 bases, the J end by 5 bases, with 14 bases between. The CDR3: CASSLAAGQSNEQYF. CDR3 sequence (DNA): TGTGCCAGCAGCTTAGCCGCGGGACAGTCGAACGAGCAGTACTTC.

The chain links TRBV11-3 to TRBJ1-5; TRBD1 is a possible D gene (6 bases). The CDR3 is made up of 15 amino acids. The V and J ends lost 5 bases and 0 bases respectively, with 11 bases between them. Germline V gene data show CDR1 as SGHNT and CDR2 as YENEEA. CDR3 in DNA: TGTGCCAGCAGCCAGGACAGATATAGCAATCAGCCCCAGCATTTT. Protein sequence: CASSQDRYSNQPQHF.

This chain links TRBV6-1 with TRBJ1-5; D is undetermined. V lost 1 base to trimming and J lost 7 bases, with 14 bases between them. CDR1 is MNHNS and CDR2 is SASEGT in the germline V gene. The CDR3 runs 15 residues. The CDR3 region is CASSEDLAFRQPQHF. For the CDR3, the DNA is TGTGCCAGCAGTGAAGATTTGGCATTCAGACAGCCCCAGCATTTT.

The J gene is TRBJ2-7, the V gene TRBV10-3, with TRBD2 identical over 7 bases. The CDR3 runs 14 residues. Germline-derived CDR1 and CDR2 are ENHRY and SYGVKD. V shed 10 bases and J 2 bases; nucleotides not matched to a gene: 11. CDR3 nucleotide sequence: TGTGCCACCCTCACAACCGGGGGGACCTACGAGCAGTACTTC. Translating gives CATLTTGGTYEQYF.

The chain has TRBV7-9 and TRBJ2-7; 11 bases map to TRBD2. In germline, CDR1 is SEHNR, CDR2 FQNEAQ (reference sequence). The trim removed 5 bases at V and 6 bases at J, leaving 9 bases unmatched. CDR3 length: 15 residues. The CDR3 is CASSDKRLAGPEQYF. CDR3 coding DNA: TGTGCCAGCAGCGACAAGAGACTAGCGGGACCCGAGCAGTACTTC.

A single count supports this clone. The rearrangement joins TRBV7-2 to TRBJ2-6; unclear D gene. The CDR3 runs to 16 residues. The germline V gene has CDR1 SGHTA and CDR2 FQGNSA. With 5 bases removed from V and 4 bases from J, the gap between germline ends came to 15 bases. CDR3: CASSLSPVGGANVLTF. For the CDR3, the DNA is TGTGCCAGCAGCCTCAGCCCCGTCGGCGGGGCCAACGTCCTGACTTTC. The full variable domain, rest sourced from reference TRBV7-2 and TRBJ2-6, is GAGVSQSPSNKVTEKGKDVELRCDPISGHTALYWYRQSLGQGLEFLIYFQGNSAPDKSGLPSDRFSAERTGGSVSTLTIQRTQQEDSAVYLCASSLSPVGGANVLTFGAGSRLTVL.

This rearrangement joins TRBV27 to TRBJ2-7; a possible D gene is TRBD2 (5 bases). The V and J ends lost 6 bases and 0 bases respectively, with 18 bases between them. The CDR3 is 16 residues long. CDR1 and CDR2 (germline): MNHEY, SMNVEV (reference sequence). The CDR3 here is CASRAWLPGSSYEQYF. The CDR3 DNA reads as TGTGCCAGCAGGGCCTGGCTTCCTGGGAGCTCCTACGAGCAGTACTTC.

The chain joins TRBV19 to TRBJ2-7; D remains ambiguous. Per germline, CDR1 LNHDA and CDR2 SQIVND (reference sequence). There are 11 residues in the CDR3. Trimming took off 5 bases at V and 4 bases at J, with 6 bases between the two ends. CDR3 DNA: TGTGCCAGTAGTCTCAGTTACGAGCAGTACTTC. Translation: CASSLSYEQYF.

CDR3 sequence reads: CASTFSLADTQYF. The DNA of the CDR3 is TGTGCCAGCACCTTTTCCCTAGCGGATACGCAGTATTTT. The rearrangement joins TRBV28 to TRBJ2-3; a weak D match, TRBD2 (6 bases). Germline CDR1 is MDHEN and CDR2 is SYDVKM. Trimming stripped 7 bases from V and 6 bases from J, with 14 bases between. The CDR3 contains 13 residues.